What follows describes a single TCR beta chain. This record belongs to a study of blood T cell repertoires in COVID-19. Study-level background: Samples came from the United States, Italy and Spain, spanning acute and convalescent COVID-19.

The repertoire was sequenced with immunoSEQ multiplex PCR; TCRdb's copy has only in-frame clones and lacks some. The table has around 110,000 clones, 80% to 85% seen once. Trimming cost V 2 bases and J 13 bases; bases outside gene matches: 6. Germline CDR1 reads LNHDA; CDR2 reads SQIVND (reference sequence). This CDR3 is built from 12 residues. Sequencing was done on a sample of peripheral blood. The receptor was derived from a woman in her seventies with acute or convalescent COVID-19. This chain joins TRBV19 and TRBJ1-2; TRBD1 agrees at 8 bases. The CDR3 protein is CASSIQGASFTF. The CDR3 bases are TGTGCCAGTAGTATACAGGGGGCTTCGTTCACCTTC. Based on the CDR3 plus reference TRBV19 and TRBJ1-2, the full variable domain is DGGITQSPKYLFRKEGQNVTLSCEQNLNHDAMYWYRQDPGQGLRLIYYSQIVNDFQKGDIAEGYSVSREKKESFPLTVTSAQKNPTAFYLCASSIQGASFTFGSGTRLTVV.